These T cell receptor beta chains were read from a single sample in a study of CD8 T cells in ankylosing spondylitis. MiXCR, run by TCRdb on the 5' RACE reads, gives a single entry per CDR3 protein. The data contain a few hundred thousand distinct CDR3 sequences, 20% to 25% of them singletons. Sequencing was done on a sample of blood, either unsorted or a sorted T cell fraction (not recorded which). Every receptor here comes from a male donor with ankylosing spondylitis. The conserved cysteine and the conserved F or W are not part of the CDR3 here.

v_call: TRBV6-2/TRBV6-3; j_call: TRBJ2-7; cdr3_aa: ASSYHLAGYEQY
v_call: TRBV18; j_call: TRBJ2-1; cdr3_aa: ASSESYSYNEQF
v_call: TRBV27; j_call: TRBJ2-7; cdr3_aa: ASSLRGSLYEQY
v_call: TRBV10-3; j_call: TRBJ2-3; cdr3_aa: AIRPSGGGPDTQY
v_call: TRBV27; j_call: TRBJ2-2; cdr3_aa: ASSLSGASVHFRSGELF
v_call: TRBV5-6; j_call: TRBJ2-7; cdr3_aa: ASSFISRDSYEQY
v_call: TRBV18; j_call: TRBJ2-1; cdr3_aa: ASSPRFTGLGEGTDVGNEQF
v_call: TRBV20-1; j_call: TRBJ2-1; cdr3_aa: SAPDLRGGSGEQF
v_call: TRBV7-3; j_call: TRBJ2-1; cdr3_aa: ASSVAGGPDNEQF
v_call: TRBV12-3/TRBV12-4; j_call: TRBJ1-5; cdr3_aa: ASSFGGYSNQPQH
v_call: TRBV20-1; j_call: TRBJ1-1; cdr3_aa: SAGGVWGNTEAF
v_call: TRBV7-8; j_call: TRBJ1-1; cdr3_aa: ASSITPGPRTEAF
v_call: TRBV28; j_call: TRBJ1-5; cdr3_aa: ASSSRQPQH
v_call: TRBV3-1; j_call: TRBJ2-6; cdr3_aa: ASSQVGSGANVLT
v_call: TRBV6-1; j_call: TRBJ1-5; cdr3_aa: ASRTSGSNQPQH
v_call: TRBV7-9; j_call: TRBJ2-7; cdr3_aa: ASSRIGYEQY
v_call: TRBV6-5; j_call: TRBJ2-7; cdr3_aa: ASMKRDEQY
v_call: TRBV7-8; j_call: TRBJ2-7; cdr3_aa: ASSLQGASYEQY
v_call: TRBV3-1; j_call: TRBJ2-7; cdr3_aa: ASSQAKDWVTSGIPYEQY
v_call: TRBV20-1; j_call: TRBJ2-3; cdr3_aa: SVQAGGDDTQY